These 20 T cell receptor beta chains came from one sample sequenced in a study of T cell responses to AZD1222 COVID-19 vaccine. TCRdb's copy holds only in-frame clones and misses some; the assay was immunoSEQ multiplex PCR. The repertoire holds some 47,000 clones, with 83% as singletons. The sequencing used peripheral blood, collected on day 0 of AZD1222 vaccination. Every receptor here comes from an adult in good health.

The V and J genes are TRBV10-3 and TRBJ1-1; 7 bases map to TRBD1. The germline gives CDR1 ENHRY, CDR2 SYGVKD. V shed 4 bases and J 1 base; nucleotides not matched to a gene: 3. CDR3 length: 14 amino acids. The CDR3 DNA reads as TGTGCCATCAGTGGGGGGACAGCGAACACTGAAGCTTTCTTT. Its translation is CAISGGTANTEAFF.

This clone was seen only a few times. V gene TRBV7-3 combines with J gene TRBJ2-2, with D perhaps TRBD1 (6 bases). This CDR3 is 14 amino acids long. Germline values: CDR1 SGHTA, CDR2 FQGTGA. V was trimmed by 5 bases and J by 1 base, leaving 8 bases between them. Written as DNA, the CDR3 is TGTGCCAGCAGCCCGGGACAGAACACCGGGGAGCTGTTTTTT. As protein: CASSPGQNTGELFF.

This chain uses TRBV7-3 with TRBJ2-1; 13 bases line up with TRBD2. The CDR3 runs to 15 residues. The J segment lost 8 bases and the V segment lost 5 bases, leaving 6 bases of the junction unmatched. From germline, CDR1 is SGHTA and CDR2 FQGTGA. CDR3 region: CASSPGTSGMDEQFF. The CDR3 bases are TGTGCCAGCAGCCCCGGGACTAGCGGGATGGATGAGCAGTTCTTC.

CDR3 bases: TGTGCCTGGGACAGGATGATGAACACTGAAGCTTTCTTT. Amino acids: CAWDRMMNTEAFF. The genes are TRBV30 and TRBJ1-1; perhaps TRBD1 as D (6 bases). This CDR3 has 13 residues. The germline V gene encodes CDR1 GTSNPN and CDR2 SVGIG (reference sequence). The V and J ends lost 5 bases and 0 bases respectively, with 10 bases between them.

The chain joins TRBV19 to TRBJ2-7, with 8 positions matching TRBD1. Looked up from germline, CDR1 is LNHDA and CDR2 is SQIVND (reference sequence). The CDR3 runs 17 residues. J lost 2 bases, V lost 2 bases, and 11 bases had no gene match. Here the CDR3 reads CASSIIYQDRDAYEQYF. The CDR3 coding sequence is TGTGCCAGTAGTATAATTTACCAGGACAGGGACGCCTACGAGCAGTACTTC.

J is TRBJ2-6 and V is TRBV6-5; TRBD1 is a possible D gene (5 bases). Germline values: CDR1 MNHEY, CDR2 SVGAGI. The CDR3 consists of 14 residues. V was pared by 5 bases and J by 4 bases, with 9 bases between. CDR3 nucleotides: TGTGCCAGCAGTATGACAGAAGGGGCCAACGTCCTGACTTTC. Protein product: CASSMTEGANVLTF.

This clone was seen a single time. The chain joins TRBV19 to TRBJ2-7; TRBD1 matches at 10 bases. The trim removed 4 bases at V and 1 base at J, leaving 4 bases unmatched. Germline CDR1 and CDR2: LNHDA and SQIVND (reference sequence). The CDR3 runs to 15 residues. This CDR3 is CASSTGQGDSYEQYF. The CDR3, as DNA: TGTGCCAGTAGTACCGGACAGGGGGATTCCTACGAGCAGTACTTC.

The chain links TRBV6-5 to TRBJ1-6; weak D call: TRBD1 (6 bases). Trimming stripped 7 bases from V and 7 bases from J, with 11 bases between. The CDR3 runs 13 residues. Germline loops: CDR1 MNHEY, CDR2 SVGAGI. As DNA, the CDR3 is TGTGCCAGCAATACAGGGATAAATTCACCCCTCCACTTT. Amino acid sequence: CASNTGINSPLHF.

The chain combines TRBV6-5 with TRBJ1-1, with D unclear. Germline loops: CDR1 MNHEY, CDR2 SVGAGI. The CDR3 spans 15 residues. Trimming cost V 7 bases and J 8 bases, with 23 bases left between them. CDR3 region: CASTKGEGGEREAFF. The CDR3 bases are TGTGCCAGCACCAAAGGAGAGGGTGGGGAACGGGAAGCTTTCTTT.

This chain connects TRBV11-2 to TRBJ2-1; D gene unclear. V dropped 5 bases and J dropped 4 bases, with 18 bases sitting between them. The germline gives CDR1 SGHAT, CDR2 FQNNGV. The CDR3 length is 16 residues. CDR3 region: CASSPRLSAPYNEQFF. CDR3 nucleotide sequence: TGTGCCAGCAGCCCCCGACTCTCTGCCCCTTACAATGAGCAGTTCTTC.

The CDR3 sequence is CASRIQRNTEAFF. Written as DNA, the CDR3 is TGTGCCAGTAGAATCCAGAGGAACACTGAAGCTTTCTTT. The chain couples TRBV19 to TRBJ1-1; no firm D call. The ends were cut back, 6 bases at V and 1 base at J, with 9 bases in the middle. The CDR3 is made up of 13 amino acids. CDR1 and CDR2 (germline): LNHDA, SQIVND (reference sequence). Variable domain in full (rest from reference TRBV19 and TRBJ1-1): DGGITQSPKYLFRKEGQNVTLSCEQNLNHDAMYWYRQDPGQGLRLIYYSQIVNDFQKGDIAEGYSVSREKKESFPLTVTSAQKNPTAFYLCASRIQRNTEAFFGQGTRLTVV.

The chain uses TRBV28 and TRBJ2-1; D is tentatively TRBD1 or TRBD2 (5 bases each). The V end was cut by 4 bases, the J end by 5 bases, with 12 bases between. The CDR3 covers 14 residues. Germline CDR1 is MDHEN and CDR2 is SYDVKM. CDR3 protein: CASSSPGRDNEQFF. CDR3 DNA: TGTGCCAGCAGTTCTCCGGGACGTGACAATGAGCAGTTCTTC.

Here the CDR3 DNA reads TGTGCCATCAGTGAACGGGACAGCAGTCATGGCTACACCTTC. Encoded protein: CAISERDSSHGYTF. J is TRBJ1-2 and V is TRBV10-3; 7 nucleotides align to TRBD1. With 3 bases clipped from V and 6 bases from J, the junction kept 7 bases outside the gene matches. Germline CDR1 is ENHRY and CDR2 is SYGVKD. The CDR3 spans 14 residues.

This clone came up a few times. J is TRBJ2-5 and V is TRBV7-3, with D perhaps TRBD1 or TRBD2 (6 bases each). The germline gives CDR1 SGHTA, CDR2 FQGTGA. The V gene lost 5 bases and the J gene lost 3 bases, with 22 bases spanning the gap. CDR3 length: 17 amino acids. The CDR3 nucleotides read TGTGCCAGCAGCCCCGGGGGCACCGGACGGACCAAAGAGACCCAGTACTTC. It translates to CASSPGGTGRTKETQYF.

V gene TRBV4-3 combines with J gene TRBJ1-4, with 8 bases identical to TRBD1. This CDR3 contains 15 residues. The J segment lost 7 bases and the V segment lost 2 bases, leaving 6 bases of the junction unmatched. Per the germline V gene, CDR1 is LGHNA and CDR2 is YSLEER. This CDR3 is CASSQRTGRSEKLFF. CDR3 nucleotides: TGCGCCAGCAGCCAACGGACAGGGCGAAGTGAAAAACTGTTTTTT.

The V and J genes are TRBV6-5 and TRBJ2-1, with TRBD2 matching 8 bases. CDR3 length equals 16 residues. Germline assignment: CDR1 MNHEY and CDR2 SVGAGI. The trim removed 0 bases at V and 9 bases at J, leaving 10 bases unmatched. The CDR3 region is CASSYSFSSGGLEQFF. CDR3 coding DNA: TGTGCCAGCAGTTACTCTTTTTCCAGCGGGGGCCTTGAGCAGTTCTTC.

The chain couples TRBV7-3 to TRBJ2-2; perhaps TRBD2 as D (5 bases). Between the trimmed V and J ends, which lost 7 bases and 4 bases, there was a span of 19 bases. The CDR3 spans 16 residues. Germline values: CDR1 SGHTA, CDR2 FQGTGA. DNA of the CDR3: TGTGCCAGCAAATCCCCCCGGGGAATGGGCACCGGGGAGCTGTTTTTT. This encodes CASKSPRGMGTGELFF.

The gene calls are TRBV5-1 and TRBJ2-2; maybe TRBD1 (5 bases). Trimming removed 2 bases from V and 4 bases from J, with 12 bases in between. Germline-derived CDR1 and CDR2 are SGHRS and YFSETQ. This CDR3 contains 15 residues. The CDR3 reads CASSFGQGGTGELFF. CDR3 nucleotide sequence: TGCGCCAGCAGCTTTGGTCAGGGTGGCACCGGGGAGCTGTTTTTT.

The J gene is TRBJ2-1, the V gene TRBV6-5; 10 positions match TRBD2. CDR1 is MNHEY and CDR2 is SVGAGI in the germline V gene. CDR3 size: 15 residues. V gave up 6 bases and J gave up 1 base; unmatched junction bases: 3. The CDR3 spells CASSHSGGSYNEQFF. In DNA form, the CDR3 reads TGTGCCAGCAGCCATAGCGGGGGGTCCTACAATGAGCAGTTCTTC.

This chain links TRBV7-6 with TRBJ2-1, with D perhaps TRBD1 (6 bases). The V end was cut by 5 bases, the J end by 8 bases, with 19 bases between. The CDR3 is 15 amino acids. Germline V lookup: CDR1 SGHVS, CDR2 FNYEAQ. The CDR3 reads CASSAPDRGIDEQFF. CDR3 DNA: TGTGCCAGCAGCGCCCCGGACAGAGGGATCGATGAGCAGTTCTTC.